Below, 30 T cell receptor beta chains from the same sample are listed, as sequenced in a study of neurological immune-mediated disorders. Each CDR3 protein is one row after TCRdb ran MiXCR on the 5' RACE reads. The sample lists about 50,000 distinct CDR3 sequences; 10% were seen once. Sequencing was performed on PBMCs. Every receptor here comes from a woman aged 40 to 49 with HTLV-1-associated myelopathy (HAM/TSP).

This clonotype was detected ten times or more. This rearrangement joins TRBV7-2 to TRBJ1-1, with unresolved D. The length of the CDR3 is 16 residues. Trimming cost V 0 bases and J 5 bases, with 16 bases left between them. Germline assignment: CDR1 SGHTA and CDR2 FQGNSA. The CDR3, as DNA: TGTGCCAGCAGCTTAGCGCTAGGGTTCATTGGAACTGAAGCTTTCTTT. This translates into CASSLALGFIGTEAFF.

This clonotype was recorded at least ten times. V usage is TRBV4-1 and J usage is TRBJ1-2, with TRBD1 identical over 12 bases. The junction had 9 bases not matched to a gene; V was cut back by 4 bases and J by 6 bases. This CDR3 spans 16 amino acids. Germline V lookup: CDR1 MGHRA, CDR2 YSYEKL. Written as DNA, the CDR3 is TGCGCCAGCAGCCTCCCCCGGGACAGGGGGCAAAATGGCTACACCTTC. It translates to CASSLPRDRGQNGYTF.

This clonotype has ten or more counts. The CDR3 region has the DNA TGCAGCGTTGAAGATCGTGCGGGGGCCGTCCAAGAGACCCAGTACTTC. It is translated as CSVEDRAGAVQETQYF. The V call is TRBV29-1, the J call TRBJ2-5, with D possibly being TRBD2 (7 bases). Germline V lookup: CDR1 SQVTM, CDR2 ANQGSEA. The CDR3 runs to 16 residues. Trimming cost V 0 bases and J 1 base, with 15 bases left between them.

This clonotype was seen at least ten times. V is TRBV5-1 and J is TRBJ1-2, with D possibly TRBD1 on 6 matching bases. The V and J ends lost 0 bases and 6 bases respectively, with 9 bases between them. Germline V gene lookup returns CDR1 SGHRS and CDR2 YFSETQ. There are 13 residues in the CDR3. The CDR3 sequence: CASSLASGDGYTF. The CDR3 DNA reads TGCGCCAGCAGCTTGGCGTCAGGGGATGGCTACACCTTC.

This clonotype was observed at least ten times. This chain's CDR3 is CASSFNGQPQHF. CDR3 in DNA: TGTGCCAGCAGCTTTAATGGCCAGCCCCAGCATTTT. The chain couples TRBV7-9 to TRBJ1-5; no firm D call. Germline V gene data show CDR1 as SEHNR and CDR2 as FQNEAQ (reference sequence). V was clipped by 3 bases and J by 7 bases, with 7 bases between them. The CDR3 sequence is 12 residues long.

This clonotype was seen repeatedly, ten times or more. This chain uses TRBV20-1 with TRBJ1-2; D is undetermined. Germline assignment: CDR1 DFQATT and CDR2 SNEGSKA (reference sequence). This CDR3 spans 15 amino acids. V was cut by 0 bases and J by 4 bases, with 15 bases left in between. As DNA, the CDR3 is TGCAGTGCTAGAGATAGGGAGACGGCCGTCTATGGCTACACCTTC. Its protein is CSARDRETAVYGYTF.

This clonotype was recorded many times. J is TRBJ2-1 and V is TRBV7-3; D is possibly TRBD1 or TRBD2 (5 bases each). The ends were cut back, 2 bases at V and 3 bases at J, with 11 bases in the middle. Germline V lookup: CDR1 SGHTA, CDR2 FQGTGA. The CDR3 length is 15 residues. In DNA, the CDR3 is TGTGCCAGCAGCTTACGGGCAGGGAGCTACAATGAGCAGTTCTTC. Translated, it gives CASSLRAGSYNEQFF.

Comment on this clonotype: A much larger clone differs from this one at a single base, so this may be a read error. The chain joins TRBV4-1 to TRBJ1-1; a possible D gene is TRBD1 (5 bases). This CDR3 is 15 amino acids long. In germline, CDR1 is MGHRA, CDR2 YSYEKL. This CDR3 is CSSSQAFKGITEAFF. The DNA for the CDR3 is TGCTCCAGCAGCCAAGCTTTTAAGGGGATCACTGAAGCTTTCTTT.

This clonotype was counted ten times or more. The V gene is TRBV5-6, the J gene TRBJ2-1; 9 nucleotides line up with TRBD1. V trimming: 0 bases; J trimming: 3 bases; junction bases outside the gene matches: 4. The CDR3 has 16 amino acids. The germline CDR1 and CDR2 sequences are SGHDT and YYEEEE. CDR3 protein: CASSLGGQGLYNEQFF. The CDR3 DNA is TGTGCCAGCAGCTTGGGAGGACAGGGGCTCTACAATGAGCAGTTCTTC.

This clonotype showed up many times. The chain combines TRBV5-1 with TRBJ2-1; 7 nucleotides match TRBD2. The CDR3 has 12 residues. The germline CDR1 and CDR2 sequences are SGHRS and YFSETQ. V gave up 5 bases and J gave up 5 bases; unmatched junction bases: 1. The CDR3 region is CASRGGDNEQFF. CDR3 sequence (DNA): TGCGCCAGCAGGGGAGGGGACAATGAGCAGTTCTTC.

The chain recombines TRBV20-1 with TRBJ2-7; TRBD2 aligns across 11 bases. This CDR3 spans 16 amino acids. V shed 6 bases, J shed 0 bases, and the junction held 10 bases outside the gene matches. In germline, CDR1 is DFQATT, CDR2 SNEGSKA (reference sequence). CDR3 DNA sequence: TGCAGTGCCCGGACTAGCGGGTGGACAAGCTCCTACGAGCAGTACTTC. Amino acids: CSARTSGWTSSYEQYF.

This clonotype has a handful of counts. A read error may explain this, as a much larger clone is one base away. This chain uses TRBV4-3 with TRBJ1-5; D not resolved. Between the trimmed V and J ends, which lost 1 base and 8 bases, there was a span of 15 bases. The CDR3 is 15 residues long. CDR1 is LGHNA, CDR2 YSLEER, per germline. The CDR3 region has the DNA TGCGCCAGCAGCCAAGGAGTGACAAAGAATAAGCCCCAGCATTTT. Translation gives CASSQGVTKNKPQHF.

This clonotype appeared many times. The chain links TRBV20-1 to TRBJ2-7, with 10 positions matching TRBD2. Per germline, CDR1 DFQATT and CDR2 SNEGSKA (reference sequence). Trimming took 6 bases from V and 0 from J; bases not matched to a gene: 17. CDR3 size: 18 residues. The chain's CDR3 is CSARVTSGGAVRSYEQYF. The CDR3 DNA reads as TGCAGTGCCCGGGTTACAAGCGGGGGGGCCGTGCGCTCCTACGAGCAGTACTTC.

At least ten counts were recorded for this clonotype. The chain carries TRBV24-1 and TRBJ2-1; TRBD1 is a possible D gene (6 bases). This CDR3 spans 13 amino acids. Trimming removed 4 bases at V and 4 bases at J, with 7 bases between. Germline V gene lookup returns CDR1 KGHDR and CDR2 SFDVKD. The CDR3 DNA reads TGTGCCACCAGTGAGACAGGTTACAATGAGCAGTTCTTC. Translation: CATSETGYNEQFF.

This clonotype was observed at least ten times. The V and J genes are TRBV21-1 and TRBJ1-2; the D call TRBD1 from the table was never checked on the DNA. TRBV21-1 has pseudogene status. This CDR3 region has 22 residues. CDR3 amino acids: CASSKCGGLTGKESQANYGYTF. DNA of the CDR3: TGTGCCAGCAGCAAATGTGGAGGCCTGACAGGGAAGGAGTCGCAAGCTAACTATGGCTACACCTTC.

V gene TRBV11-3 combines with J gene TRBJ2-7; D is ambiguous. V lost 5 bases and J lost 3, with 11 bases in between. The germline gives CDR1 SGHNT, CDR2 YENEEA. The CDR3 loop spans 13 amino acids. As DNA, the CDR3 is TGTGCCAGCAGCCGCGACGTAATCTACGAGCAGTACTTC. Translation gives CASSRDVIYEQYF.

This clonotype was counted many times. The rearrangement uses TRBV5-1 and TRBJ1-6; D is possibly TRBD1 (5 bases). With 4 bases removed from V and 7 bases from J, the gap between germline ends came to 21 bases. The CDR3 is made up of 17 amino acids. Germline V lookup: CDR1 SGHRS, CDR2 YFSETQ. CDR3 loop: CASSLLGGALRNSPLHF. In DNA form, the CDR3 reads TGCGCCAGCAGCCTCCTCGGAGGGGCGCTTCGGAATTCACCCCTCCACTTT.

This clonotype was detected ten times or more. The V call is TRBV29-1, the J call TRBJ2-1; 7 positions match TRBD1. Trimming cost V 6 bases and J 4 bases; bases outside gene matches: 6. Germline V gene data show CDR1 as SQVTM and CDR2 as ANQGSEA. The CDR3 runs to 13 residues. CDR3 DNA sequence: TGCAGCGTACGGGACAGAGCTTACAATGAGCAGTTCTTC. Its protein product is CSVRDRAYNEQFF.

Ten or more counts support this clonotype. The CDR3 DNA reads TGTGCCAGCAGTCTAGTATCAGAGGGAGGGCAGTACTTC. Amino acid sequence: CASSLVSEGGQYF. The V gene is TRBV9, the J gene TRBJ2-7, with D maybe TRBD2 (6 bases). The CDR3 is 13 amino acids. Germline assignment: CDR1 SGDLS and CDR2 YYNGEE. V lost 5 bases and J lost 9, with 18 bases in between.

The chain couples TRBV3-1 to TRBJ1-6; D is uncertain. The CDR3 has 14 amino acids. The germline gives CDR1 LGHDT, CDR2 YNNKEL (reference sequence). V gave up 1 base and J gave up 14 bases, with 15 bases separating them. The CDR3: CASSQGQDNTSLHF. DNA for the CDR3: TGTGCCAGCAGCCAAGGGCAGGATAATACATCCCTCCACTTT.

Ten or more counts support this clonotype. V and J are TRBV18 and TRBJ2-1; 8 bases are shared with TRBD1. The CDR3 extends over 14 amino acids. The ends lost 3 bases at V and 7 bases at J; junction bases unmatched: 5. Germline CDR1 KGHSH, CDR2 LQKENI. This CDR3 is CASSPDRALNEQFF. The CDR3, as DNA: TGTGCCAGCTCACCGGACAGGGCTCTAAATGAGCAGTTCTTC. Full variable domain (remainder filled in from reference TRBV18 and TRBJ2-1): NAGVMQNPRHLVRRRGQEARLRCSPMKGHSHVYWYRQLPEEGLKFMVYLQKENIIDESGMPKERFSAEFPKEGPSILRIQQVVRGDSAAYFCASSPDRALNEQFFGPGTRLTVL.

This chain links TRBV12-3 or TRBV12-4 with TRBJ1-2; TRBD1 might be the D (5 bases). Trimming took 3 bases from V and 3 from J, leaving 8 bases between them. The CDR3 is 13 amino acids. CDR3 sequence (DNA): TGTGCCAGCAGTTTTAGGGGCGACTATGGCTACACCTTC. Translation gives CASSFRGDYGYTF.

Ten or more counts support this clonotype. The V and J genes are TRBV6-2 or TRBV6-3 and TRBJ2-1; D gene uncertain. The V gene's germline CDR1 is MNHEY and CDR2 SVGEGT. V was clipped by 2 bases and J by 8 bases, with 10 bases between them. This CDR3 is 13 amino acids long. The CDR3 reads CASSYKVGYEQFF. The DNA of the CDR3 is TGTGCCAGCAGTTACAAGGTCGGCTATGAGCAGTTCTTC.

In this sample, this clonotype turned up many times. V and J are TRBV29-1 and TRBJ2-2; 12 bases align to TRBD1. CDR1 SQVTM and CDR2 ANQGSEA come from the germline V gene. The CDR3 runs to 18 residues. Germline trimming cut 1 base from V and 6 bases from J; bases unmatched to any gene: 12. DNA of the CDR3: TGCAGCGTTGAAGGGGACAGGGGGCGTGGGAGTAACGCCGGGGAGCTGTTTTTT. This sequence encodes CSVEGDRGRGSNAGELFF.

This clonotype was counted at least ten times. V and J are TRBV18 and TRBJ1-6; the D is unclear. CDR1 and CDR2 from the germline V gene are KGHSH and LQKENI. Between the trimmed V and J ends, which lost 6 bases and 0 bases, there was a span of 6 bases. The CDR3 runs to 14 residues. The CDR3 DNA is TGTGCCAGCTCTCTTGGCTCCTATAATTCACCCCTCCACTTT. Translation: CASSLGSYNSPLHF.

The V and J genes are TRBV30 and TRBJ1-6, with D uncertain. Germline CDR1 reads GTSNPN; CDR2 reads SVGIG (reference sequence). The V and J ends lost 3 bases and 8 bases respectively, with 11 bases between them. CDR3 length: 13 amino acids. The CDR3 spells CAWRPGGDSPLHF. The CDR3 DNA sequence: TGTGCCTGGAGACCGGGCGGGGATTCACCCCTCCACTTT.

This clonotype has a count of ten or more. This chain connects TRBV9 to TRBJ1-6; D might be TRBD1 (6 bases). The V gene lost 5 bases and the J gene lost 8 bases, with 14 bases spanning the gap. This CDR3 is built from 14 residues. Per the germline V gene, CDR1 is SGDLS and CDR2 is YYNGEE. The CDR3 nucleotides are TGTGCCAGCAGGACACAGGGTGGAGATTCACCCCTCCACTTT. Its protein product is CASRTQGGDSPLHF.

This clonotype showed up many times. The chain combines TRBV20-1 with TRBJ2-1; D perhaps matches TRBD1 (6 bases). The CDR3 spans 11 residues. Trimming took 6 bases from V and 8 from J, leaving 11 bases between them. CDR1 and CDR2 from the germline V gene are DFQATT and SNEGSKA (reference sequence). The CDR3 here is CSALRGDEQFF. Here the CDR3 DNA reads TGCAGTGCGCTCAGGGGAGATGAGCAGTTCTTC.

This clonotype was observed at least ten times. The chain joins TRBV4-1 to TRBJ1-1, with 7 bases identical to TRBD1. The CDR3 has 18 residues. Germline CDR1 reads MGHRA; CDR2 reads YSYEKL. Trimming cost V 1 base and J 0 bases; bases outside gene matches: 11. CDR3 amino acids: CASSQGRGPMTLNTEAFF. CDR3 nucleotide sequence: TGCGCCAGCAGCCAAGGGAGGGGGCCCATGACCCTGAACACTGAAGCTTTCTTT.

This clonotype was seen at least ten times. The gene calls are TRBV2 and TRBJ2-7; D ambiguous. This CDR3 is built from 14 residues. Germline CDR1 and CDR2: SNHLY and FYNNEI. V was pared by 2 bases and J by 2 bases, with 10 bases between. The CDR3 spells CASSESGNPYEQYF. CDR3 nucleotides: TGTGCCAGCAGTGAATCTGGGAACCCCTACGAGCAGTACTTC.